This T cell receptor beta chain stems from a study of Graves' ophthalmopathy and Graves' hyperthyroidism. Trimming removed 2 bases from V and 4 bases from J, with 11 bases in between. CDR3 length: 14 amino acids. Germline CDR1 is SGHTA and CDR2 is FQGNSA. Ten or more counts support this clonotype. The target antigen is unknown. Researchers took RNA transcripts and amplified TCR beta CDR3 regions from them. An initial RT-PCR round employing HTBI primers preceded a second-round multiplex PCR. TCRdb called the multiplex PCR reads again in MiXCR, with one record for every CDR3 protein. The profile covers approximately 160,000 distinct CDR3 sequences, with 30% to 45% appearing a single time and roughly 5.8% taken by the ten largest. Other autoimmune disease, uncontrolled infection, pregnancy and lactation led to exclusion. Findings and caveats of the study: In blood, most expanded thyroid clonotypes above 0.001 frequency were also detected. For separating ophthalmopathy from stable hyperthyroidism, a 13-signature model gave about 90% sensitivity and 65% to 82% specificity. With about 71% sensitivity and approximately 72% specificity, the model predicted ophthalmopathy progression.

The chain employs TRBV7-2 and TRBJ1-1; unclear D gene. Sequencing was carried out using peripheral blood. The TCR comes from a middle-aged woman with Graves' ophthalmopathy. CDR3 DNA: TGTGCCAGCAGCTTAACCCCCTCGGTCACTGAAGCTTTCTTT. This translates into CASSLTPSVTEAFF.